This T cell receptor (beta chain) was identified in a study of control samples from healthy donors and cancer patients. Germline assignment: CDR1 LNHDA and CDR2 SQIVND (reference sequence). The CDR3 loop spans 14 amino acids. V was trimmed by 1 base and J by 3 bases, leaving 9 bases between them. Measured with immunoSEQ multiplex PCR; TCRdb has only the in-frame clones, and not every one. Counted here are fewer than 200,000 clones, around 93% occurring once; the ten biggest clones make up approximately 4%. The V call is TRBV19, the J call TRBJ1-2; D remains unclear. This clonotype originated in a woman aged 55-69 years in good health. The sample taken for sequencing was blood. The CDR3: CASSIVTEDYGYTF. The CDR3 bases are TGTGCCAGTAGTATAGTAACCGAGGACTATGGCTACACCTTC.